This is a list of T cell receptor beta chains from one sample in a study of blood T cell repertoires in COVID-19. The protocol was immunoSEQ multiplex PCR, while the TCRdb copy is restricted to in-frame clones and leaves out a portion. The sample has roughly 70,000 clones; roughly 90% are singletons. The sequenced material came from peripheral blood. These receptors came from a man in his 70s with active or convalescent COVID-19. The CDR3 runs from the conserved cysteine through the conserved F or W. Fields, in order: clone size, V gene, J gene, D gene, CDR3 DNA, CDR3 protein. The D gene is left open where the match is weak. The listing skips clone size in some rows; elsewhere it reads once, few, many or a size class.

.	TRBV24-1	TRBJ2-2	TRBD2	TGTGCCACCAGTGATTCTTGGACTAGCGGGAGTTTCGGGGAGCTGTTTTTT	CATSDSWTSGSFGELFF
.	TRBV19	TRBJ2-1	.	TGTGCCAGTACTGGCGGAAGCTCCTACAATGAGCAGTTCTTC	CASTGGSSYNEQFF
.	TRBV29-1	TRBJ2-5	.	TGCAGCGTCCGGATCCAGGCGGAGACCCAGTACTTC	CSVRIQAETQYF
.	TRBV20-1	TRBJ2-5	.	TGCAGTGCTAGAGCTGAGGAGACCCAGTACTTC	CSARAEETQYF
.	TRBV19	TRBJ1-2	.	TGTGCCAGTAGTAGAGACCTCTATGGCTACACCTTC	CASSRDLYGYTF
.	TRBV4-2	TRBJ2-3	.	TGTGCCAGCAGCCAAGAGGCTTGGAGCCCTAGCACAGATACGCAGTATTTT	CASSQEAWSPSTDTQYF
.	TRBV9	TRBJ2-2	.	TGTGCCAGCAGCGTAGTTCCAGACGGGAGCACCGGGGAGCTGTTTTTT	CASSVVPDGSTGELFF
.	TRBV7-3	TRBJ2-1	.	TGTGCCAGCAGCCCCAAGACTAGTCTCACCTACAATGAGCAGTTCTTC	CASSPKTSLTYNEQFF
.	TRBV5-4	TRBJ2-2	.	TGTGCCAGCAGCTTGGAAGCAGGGCGGGGGGAGCTGTTTTTT	CASSLEAGRGELFF
.	TRBV5-4	TRBJ1-1	TRBD1	TGTGCCAGCAGCTTAGTCAGGGGGGTATACACTGAAGCTTTCTTT	CASSLVRGVYTEAFF
.	TRBV24-1	TRBJ2-5	.	TGTGCCACCTGGAATGGGGCCTCAGAGACCCAGTACTTC	CATWNGASETQYF
once	TRBV3-1/TRBV3-2	TRBJ2-5	.	TGTGCCAGCAGCCAAGAAGTGGGCGGGGAGACCCAGTACTTC	CASSQEVGGETQYF
.	TRBV6-5	TRBJ2-1	TRBD2	TGTGCCAGCAGTTACTCTAGCGGGGGACCTTACAATGAGCAGTTCTTC	CASSYSSGGPYNEQFF
.	TRBV11-2	TRBJ2-2	TRBD2	TGTGCCAGCAGCCTATCGGGACTAGTTACACGGGAGCTGTTTTTT	CASSLSGLVTRELFF
.	TRBV19	TRBJ1-4	.	TGTGCCAGTAGCCCAGACCGGGGGAATGAAAAACTGTTTTTT	CASSPDRGNEKLFF
.	TRBV2	TRBJ2-5	.	TGTGCCAGCGAACAGAGCCAAGAGACCCAGTACTTC	CASEQSQETQYF
.	TRBV18	TRBJ1-6	TRBD1	TGTGCCAGCTCACCTTTACAGGGGTGGAATTCACCCCTCCACTTT	CASSPLQGWNSPLHF
.	TRBV7-9	TRBJ1-3	.	TGTGCCAGCAACCCCACAGGAGTCTCTGGAAACACCATATATTTT	CASNPTGVSGNTIYF
.	TRBV5-1	TRBJ2-2	TRBD1	TGCGCCAGCAGCATCACAGGGGGAGGAACCGGGGAGCTGTTTTTT	CASSITGGGTGELFF
once	TRBV11-2	TRBJ2-7	.	TGTGCCAGCAGCTTAGCTGAGGGGGTCGGCGAGCAGTACTTC	CASSLAEGVGEQYF
.	TRBV28	TRBJ2-3	TRBD2	TGTGCCAGCAGTTTATTACCGCGACTAGCCACAGATACGCAGTATTTT	CASSLLPRLATDTQYF
.	TRBV6-1	TRBJ1-4	TRBD1	TGTGCCAGCAGTGAAGCGCCAGGGACAGGGCGTGAAAAACTGTTTTTT	CASSEAPGTGREKLFF
.	TRBV7-2	TRBJ2-1	TRBD2	TGTGCCAGCAGCTTAGTACCAGCGGGAGGGCCTAATGAGCAGTTCTTC	CASSLVPAGGPNEQFF
.	TRBV2	TRBJ1-1	.	TGTGCCAGCAGTGTCCTCGGGAACACTGAAGCTTTCTTT	CASSVLGNTEAFF
.	TRBV5-1	TRBJ2-2	TRBD1	TGCGCCAGCAGCTTACAGGGGACCGGGGAGCTGTTTTTT	CASSLQGTGELFF
.	TRBV7-2	TRBJ1-2	.	TGTGCCAGCAGCGCCGGGGGGCGACAACCCATTTATGGCTACACCTTC	CASSAGGRQPIYGYTF
.	TRBV19	TRBJ2-1	.	TGTGCCAGTAGTATTGGTGGGTTTTTGGGCTATGAGCAGTTCTTC	CASSIGGFLGYEQFF
.	TRBV10-3	TRBJ1-1	.	TGTGCCATCGGGGCGGCAGAGAACACTGAAGCTTTCTTT	CAIGAAENTEAFF
.	TRBV7-9	TRBJ1-5	.	TGTGCCAGCAGCTCGGACAATTTTGGCAATCAGCCCCAGCATTTT	CASSSDNFGNQPQHF
.	TRBV6-5	TRBJ1-1	TRBD1	TGTGCCAGCATTCTGGACAGGGGGGCTGAAGCTTTCTTT	CASILDRGAEAFF
.	TRBV7-8	TRBJ1-2	.	TGTGCCAGCAGCTCTACCTCAGGGTCTAACTATGGCTACACCTTC	CASSSTSGSNYGYTF